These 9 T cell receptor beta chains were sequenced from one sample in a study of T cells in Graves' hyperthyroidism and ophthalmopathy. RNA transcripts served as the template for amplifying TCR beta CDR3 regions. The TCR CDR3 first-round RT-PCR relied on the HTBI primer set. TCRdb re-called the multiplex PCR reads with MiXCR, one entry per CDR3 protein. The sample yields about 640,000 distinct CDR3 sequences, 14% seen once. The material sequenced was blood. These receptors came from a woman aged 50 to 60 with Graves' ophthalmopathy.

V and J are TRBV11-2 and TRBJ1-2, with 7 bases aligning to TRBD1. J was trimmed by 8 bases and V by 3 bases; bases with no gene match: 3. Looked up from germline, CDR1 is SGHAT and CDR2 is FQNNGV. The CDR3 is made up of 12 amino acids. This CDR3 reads CASSFRGNGYTF. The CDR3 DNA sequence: TGTGCCAGCAGCTTCAGGGGGAACGGCTACACCTTC. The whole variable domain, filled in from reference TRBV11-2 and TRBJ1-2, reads EAGVAQSPRYKIIEKRQSVAFWCNPISGHATLYWYQQILGQGPKLLIQFQNNGVVDDSQLPKDRFSAERLKGVDSTLKIQPAKLEDSAVYLCASSFRGNGYTFGSGTRLTVV.

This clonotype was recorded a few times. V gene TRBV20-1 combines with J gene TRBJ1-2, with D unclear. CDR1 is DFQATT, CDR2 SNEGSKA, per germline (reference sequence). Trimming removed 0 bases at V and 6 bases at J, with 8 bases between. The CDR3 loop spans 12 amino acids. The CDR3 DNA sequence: TGCAGTGCTAGAGATCTTTTTAATGGCTACACCTTC. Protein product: CSARDLFNGYTF.

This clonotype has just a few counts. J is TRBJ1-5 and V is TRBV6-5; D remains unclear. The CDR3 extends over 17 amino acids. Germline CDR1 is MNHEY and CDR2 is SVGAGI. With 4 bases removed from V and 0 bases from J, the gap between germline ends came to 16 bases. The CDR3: CASSLQATRPSNQPQHF. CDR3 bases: TGTGCCAGCAGTTTACAAGCCACCCGCCCTAGCAATCAGCCCCAGCATTTT.

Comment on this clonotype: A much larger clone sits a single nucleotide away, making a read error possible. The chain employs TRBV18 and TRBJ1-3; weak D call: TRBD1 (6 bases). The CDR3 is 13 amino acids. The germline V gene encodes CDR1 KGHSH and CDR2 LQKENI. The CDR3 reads CASSRGLGNAIYF. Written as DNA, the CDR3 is TGTGCCAGCTCACGGGGGCTGGGAAACGCCATATATTTT.

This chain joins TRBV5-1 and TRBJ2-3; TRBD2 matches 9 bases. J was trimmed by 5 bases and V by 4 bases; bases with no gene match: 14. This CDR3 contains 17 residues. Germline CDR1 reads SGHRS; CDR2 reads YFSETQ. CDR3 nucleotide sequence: TGCGCCAGCAGCGAAGGTTTGGGCGGGGGGGCAAGAGATACGCAGTATTTT. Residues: CASSEGLGGGARDTQYF.

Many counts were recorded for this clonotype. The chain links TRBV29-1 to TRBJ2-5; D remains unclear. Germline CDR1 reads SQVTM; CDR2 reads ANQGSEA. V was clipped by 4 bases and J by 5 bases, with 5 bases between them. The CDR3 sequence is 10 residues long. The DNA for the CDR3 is TGCAGCGTTGTAGGGGAGACCCAGTACTTC. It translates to CSVVGETQYF.

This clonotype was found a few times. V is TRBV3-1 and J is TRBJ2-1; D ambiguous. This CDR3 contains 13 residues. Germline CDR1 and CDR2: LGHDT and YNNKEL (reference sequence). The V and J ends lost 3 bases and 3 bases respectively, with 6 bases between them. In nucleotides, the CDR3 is TGTGCCAGCAGCCAGAACAACTACAATGAGCAGTTCTTC. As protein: CASSQNNYNEQFF.

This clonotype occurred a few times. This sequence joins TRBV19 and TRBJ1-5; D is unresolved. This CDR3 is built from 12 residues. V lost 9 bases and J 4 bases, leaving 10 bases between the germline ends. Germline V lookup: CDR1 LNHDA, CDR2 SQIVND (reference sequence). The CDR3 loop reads CASRTANQPQHF. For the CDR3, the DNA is TGTGCCAGCCGGACCGCTAATCAGCCCCAGCATTTT.

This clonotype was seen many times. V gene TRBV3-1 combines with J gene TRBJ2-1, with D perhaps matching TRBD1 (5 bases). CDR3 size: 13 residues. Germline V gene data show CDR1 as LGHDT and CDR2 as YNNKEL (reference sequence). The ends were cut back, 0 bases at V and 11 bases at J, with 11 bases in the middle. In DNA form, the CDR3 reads TGTGCCAGCAGCCAAGATCCCAGACAGAAGCAGTTCTTC. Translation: CASSQDPRQKQFF.